This T cell receptor beta chain appears in the sequencing data of a study of cytomegalovirus exposure and HLA in healthy donors. In the study overall: Approximately 170 million T cells yielded more than 90 million unique TCR beta sequences in earlier analysis. Within the Caucasian-associated ancestry cluster were under 85% of the approximately 370 genotyped donors.

Germline CDR1 MNHNY, CDR2 SVGAGI (reference sequence). This CDR3 is built from 14 residues. V lost 5 bases, J lost 4 bases, and 14 bases lay in between. The PCR had 60 Vbeta and 13 Jbeta primers. As handled by the study authors: Counted up in a later analysis, unique TCR beta chains came to around 80 million, with around 11 million shared. Sequencing used immunoSEQ multiplex PCR; TCRdb keeps in-frame clones, though not all of them. V, J and clone size derive from that table, while D and trimming were established from the DNA sequence. The sample lists hundreds of thousands of clones, 70% to 90% occurring once.

The source material was PBMCs. The clonotype was recovered from a girl aged 2 to 9 in good health and CMV-seronegative. The gene calls are TRBV6-6 and TRBJ1-2; possibly TRBD1 for D (5 bases). This CDR3 reads CASSGRGTAYGYTF. CDR3 nucleotides: TGTGCCAGCAGTGGCCGCGGGACGGCCTATGGCTACACCTTC.